This T cell receptor (beta chain) was obtained from a study of T cell responses to AZD1222 COVID-19 vaccine. Concerning this clone: Its target is not known.

The study, taken as a whole, reports: Reportedly, nearly half the spike-specific TCRs target unmutated variant regions. With dominance at 160-218 and 743-854, vaccine-associated CD4 TCRs spanned spike. Donors skewed white British and female; clonal diversity was possibly underestimated. Only six or seven AZD1222 recipients tested seropositive at baseline.

Assay: immunoSEQ multiplex PCR; the TCRdb copy retains only in-frame clones and omits some. The profile shows about 98,000 clones, around 90% of them singletons. The sequence was collected from an adult in good health. The source was peripheral blood, collected on day 0 of MenACWY control vaccination.

This CDR3 reads CASSLRGQGRNNEQFF. In DNA, the CDR3 is TGTGCCAGCAGTTTGAGGGGACAGGGTAGGAACAATGAGCAGTTCTTC. The gene calls are TRBV28 and TRBJ2-1; 9 bases map to TRBD1. Germline-derived CDR1 and CDR2 are MDHEN and SYDVKM. Unmatched junction bases numbered 8, after V lost 3 bases and J lost 5 bases. CDR3 size: 16 residues.